This T cell receptor (beta chain) is from a study of control samples from healthy donors and cancer patients. Germline CDR1 reads SSHAT; CDR2 reads FNYEAQ (reference sequence). The CDR3 spans 17 residues. The V and J ends lost 1 base and 6 bases, in that order; junction bases with no gene match: 12. The data were produced by immunoSEQ multiplex PCR, yet TCRdb's version contains in-frame clones alone and is incomplete. The table lists some 99,000 clones, about 89% of them singletons. This chain uses TRBV7-7 with TRBJ2-1; 7 bases map to TRBD2. What was sequenced was blood. The receptor comes from a woman aged 45-60 years in good health. The CDR3: CASSLGSPSGIFNEQFF. In nucleotides, the CDR3 is TGTGCCAGCAGCTTAGGGTCGCCCAGCGGGATTTTCAATGAGCAGTTCTTC.